This entry features one TCR beta chain sequence. What it recognizes is unknown. V was cut by 0 bases and J by 3 bases, with 13 bases left in between. This CDR3 is built from 15 residues. Germline V gives CDR1 SGHRS, CDR2 YFSETQ. These data are taken from a study of T cell responses to AZD1222 COVID-19 vaccine. Data came from immunoSEQ multiplex PCR; TCRdb stores just in-frame clones and leaves some out. This sample has roughly 170,000 clones, with 88% found just once. General study points: Just a handful of AZD1222 recipients were seropositive at baseline.

The rearrangement links TRBV5-1 to TRBJ2-7; unclear D gene. The starting material was peripheral blood, obtained on day 0 of AZD1222 vaccination. The clonotype was recovered from an adult in good health. CDR3 bases: TGCGCCAGCAGCTTGGGACACCAAAGAGACTACGAGCAGTACTTC. Translated, it gives CASSLGHQRDYEQYF.